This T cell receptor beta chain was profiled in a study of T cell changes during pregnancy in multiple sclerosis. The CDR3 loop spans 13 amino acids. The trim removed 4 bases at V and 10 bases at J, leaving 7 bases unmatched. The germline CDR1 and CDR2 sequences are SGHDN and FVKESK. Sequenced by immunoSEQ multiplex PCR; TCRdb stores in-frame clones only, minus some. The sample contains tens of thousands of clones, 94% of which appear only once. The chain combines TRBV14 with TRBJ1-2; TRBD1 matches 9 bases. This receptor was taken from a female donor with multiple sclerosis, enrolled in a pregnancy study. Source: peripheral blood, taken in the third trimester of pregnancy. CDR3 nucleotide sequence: TGTGCCAGCAGCCGTGGGACAGGGTTCGACTACACCTTC. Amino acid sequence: CASSRGTGFDYTF.